This TCR beta chain was sequenced in a study of blood T cell repertoires in COVID-19. About the study: From T cells, B-cell-depleted T cells, or PBMCs came the material, which was cDNA or gDNA.

J gave up 1 base and V 4 bases, and 3 bases lay outside the gene matches. The CDR3 totals 16 residues. Germline V lookup: CDR1 SGHAT, CDR2 FQNNGV. Repertoires were generated with immunoSEQ multiplex PCR, while TCRdb's copy carries only in-frame clones and drops some. This sample carries 150,000 to 200,000 clones, 84% of them seen once, and the ten largest clones take 2.6%. Sequencing was done on a sample of peripheral blood. The rearrangement joins TRBV11-2 to TRBJ2-5; 13 nucleotides align to TRBD2. This TCR was sampled from a human donor with acute or convalescent COVID-19. The donor label of this sample is uncertain. CDR3 sequence (DNA): TGTGCCAGCAGCTCACTAGCGGGGGGGATCCAAGAGACCCAGTACTTC. Encoded protein: CASSSLAGGIQETQYF.